Each of the 19 T cell receptor beta chains below was sequenced from the same sample in a study of blood T cell repertoires in COVID-19. Using immunoSEQ multiplex PCR, the repertoire was profiled, and TCRdb retains in-frame clones only, with some absent. Here the sample spans around 72,000 clones, roughly four fifths being singletons. The sample was peripheral blood. Receptors were obtained from a woman aged 55 to 70 with acute or convalescent COVID-19.

The V and J genes are TRBV23-1 and TRBJ2-7; TRBD1 agrees at 7 bases. TRBV23-1 is an ORF; its function is uncertain. The V segment lost 1 base and the J segment 2 bases; nucleotides outside the gene matches: 8. The CDR3 loop spans 16 amino acids. As DNA, the CDR3 is TGCGCCAGCAGTCAATTAAGTGGCCAGGGGGCCTACGAGCAGTACTTC. Translating it yields CASSQLSGQGAYEQYF.

This chain joins TRBV7-3 and TRBJ1-2; tentatively, D is TRBD1 (5 bases). V dropped 5 bases and J dropped 4 bases, with 17 bases sitting between them. This CDR3 spans 15 amino acids. Germline V gene lookup returns CDR1 SGHTA and CDR2 FQGTGA. The CDR3 spells CASSPGPQGLYGYTF. The CDR3 bases are TGTGCCAGCAGCCCCGGGCCTCAGGGTCTCTATGGCTACACCTTC.

The chain carries TRBV6-1 and TRBJ2-2, with D hard to call. V lost 1 base and J lost 4, with 13 bases in between. The V gene's germline CDR1 is MNHNS and CDR2 SASEGT. CDR3 size: 16 residues. The CDR3 reads CASSEVVQPGTGELFF. The CDR3 DNA follows: TGTGCCAGCAGTGAAGTTGTCCAACCGGGCACCGGGGAGCTGTTTTTT.

The rearrangement links TRBV5-1 to TRBJ1-2; tentatively, D is TRBD1 (5 bases). Trimming took 4 bases from V and 4 from J, leaving 11 bases between them. The CDR3 totals 13 residues. The germline gives CDR1 SGHRS, CDR2 YFSETQ. CDR3 DNA: TGCGCCAGCAGCGCAGGGTCGGGCTATGGCTACACCTTC. Amino acid sequence: CASSAGSGYGYTF. Complete variable domain (other parts from reference TRBV5-1 and TRBJ1-2): KAGVTQTPRYLIKTRGQQVTLSCSPISGHRSVSWYQQTPGQGLQFLFEYFSETQRNKGNFPGRFSGRQFSNSRSEMNVSTLELGDSALYLCASSAGSGYGYTFGSGTRLTVV.

J is TRBJ2-2 and V is TRBV3-1 (or the pseudogene TRBV3-2); 9 nucleotides agree with TRBD2. V shed 6 bases, J shed 6 bases, and the junction held 8 bases outside the gene matches. The CDR3 runs 15 residues. From germline, CDR1 is LGHDT and CDR2 YNNKEL (reference sequence). The chain's CDR3 is CASRESGRRAGELFF. The DNA for the CDR3 is TGTGCCAGCAGGGAGAGCGGGAGGAGGGCCGGGGAGCTGTTTTTT.

The chain has TRBV9 and TRBJ1-6; 7 nucleotides align to TRBD1. Germline CDR1 SGDLS, CDR2 YYNGEE. The V segment lost 2 bases and the J segment 9 bases; nucleotides outside the gene matches: 5. The CDR3 has 14 residues. The DNA of the CDR3 is TGTGCCAGCAGCGTCGGGGACAGATCTTCACCCCTCCACTTT. The encoded protein is CASSVGDRSSPLHF.

This sequence joins TRBV5-6 and TRBJ2-1, with 14 positions matching TRBD2. This CDR3 is 16 amino acids long. The V gene's germline CDR1 is SGHDT and CDR2 YYEEEE. With 3 bases clipped from V and 4 bases from J, the junction kept 3 bases outside the gene matches. The CDR3 DNA reads as TGTGCCAGCAGCTCGAGACTAGCGGGGGGGTACAATGAGCAGTTCTTC. It encodes CASSSRLAGGYNEQFF. The entire variable domain, with the rest obtained from reference TRBV5-6 and TRBJ2-1, is as follows: DAGVTQSPTHLIKTRGQQVTLRCSPKSGHDTVSWYQQALGQGPQFIFQYYEEEERQRGNFPDRFSGHQFPNYSSELNVNALLLGDSALYLCASSSRLAGGYNEQFFGPGTRLTVL.

This rearrangement joins TRBV13 to TRBJ2-1; 8 nucleotides line up with TRBD2. Germline lookup yields CDR1 PRHDT and CDR2 FYEKMQ (reference sequence). V lost 5 bases and J lost 3; bases outside the gene matches: 15. The CDR3 runs 18 residues. The CDR3 DNA sequence: TGTGCCAGCAGCCCCCGCCGAGCGGGAGCTTCATTCTACAATGAGCAGTTCTTC. It codes for CASSPRRAGASFYNEQFF.

This clone came up a few times. The chain recombines TRBV6-4 with TRBJ1-5, with D unclear. The germline CDR1 and CDR2 sequences are MRHNA and SNTAGT. The V and J ends lost 2 bases and 6 bases respectively, with 14 bases between them. This CDR3 spans 15 amino acids. The CDR3 DNA reads as TGTGCCAGCAGTGACCACGCCGGGGTGGGTCAGCCCCAGCATTTT. It specifies CASSDHAGVGQPQHF.

CDR3 DNA: TGTGCCACCAGCAGAGAGATGGCGGTCTACGAGCAGTACTTC. As protein: CATSREMAVYEQYF. This chain uses TRBV15 with TRBJ2-7, with D unresolved. Deletions cut 0 bases from V and 3 bases from J, with 9 bases between. The germline CDR1 and CDR2 sequences are LNHNV and YYDKDF (reference sequence). The CDR3 covers 14 residues.

This rearrangement joins TRBV30 to TRBJ1-1; 8 bases are shared with TRBD1. In germline, CDR1 is GTSNPN, CDR2 SVGIG (reference sequence). The V segment lost 3 bases and the J segment 1 base; nucleotides outside the gene matches: 7. The CDR3 length is 15 residues. The CDR3 coding sequence is TGTGCCTGGAGACCTAAAGGACAGGGGAACACTGAAGCTTTCTTT. This translates into CAWRPKGQGNTEAFF. Supplemented by reference TRBV30 and TRBJ1-1, the full variable domain reads SQTIHQWPATLVQPVGSPLSLECTVEGTSNPNLYWYRQAAGRGLQLLFYSVGIGQISSEVPQNLSASRPQDRQFILSSKKLLLSDSGFYLCAWRPKGQGNTEAFFGQGTRLTVV.

This sequence joins TRBV12-3 or TRBV12-4 and TRBJ1-5, with D uncertain. This CDR3 is 12 amino acids long. V was trimmed by 0 bases and J by 11 bases, leaving 8 bases between them. CDR3 in DNA: TGTGCCAGCAGTTTAGCCAATACAGCCCAGCATTTT. It specifies CASSLANTAQHF.

V and J are TRBV19 and TRBJ2-1, with 12 bases aligning to TRBD2. The CDR3 runs to 16 residues. Per germline, CDR1 LNHDA and CDR2 SQIVND (reference sequence). The V segment lost 4 bases and the J segment 7 bases; nucleotides outside the gene matches: 8. The CDR3 sequence: CASSTNLAGGLNEQFF. CDR3 nucleotide sequence: TGTGCCAGTAGTACGAATCTAGCGGGAGGGTTAAATGAGCAGTTCTTC.

The table lists this clone with a few counts. J is TRBJ1-2 and V is TRBV27; D remains ambiguous. This CDR3 comprises 15 residues. V was shortened by 8 bases and J by 4 bases, with 20 bases between the two germline ends. Germline CDR1 and CDR2: MNHEY and SMNVEV (reference sequence). CDR3 protein: CASLNRFGVGYGYTF. As DNA, the CDR3 is TGTGCCAGCTTAAACCGATTCGGGGTGGGCTATGGCTACACCTTC.

This chain links TRBV6-5 with TRBJ1-5, with a possible D match to TRBD1 (5 bases). Trimming removed 8 bases from V and 4 bases from J, with 12 bases in between. The CDR3 loop spans 13 amino acids. Germline V CDR1 and CDR2: MNHEY, SVGAGI. The CDR3 loop is CASQLGGNQPQHF. The CDR3 DNA reads as TGTGCCAGCCAACTCGGGGGAAATCAGCCCCAGCATTTT.

As DNA, the CDR3 is TGTGCCAGCAGCCAGATAGGGTGGGGGACTAGCTCCTACGAGCAGTACTTC. Protein product: CASSQIGWGTSSYEQYF. The chain links TRBV3-1 (or the pseudogene TRBV3-2) to TRBJ2-5; TRBD2 agrees at 8 bases. The J call may be wrong; the DNA end is better matched by TRBJ2-7. Germline values: CDR1 LGHDT, CDR2 YNNKEL (reference sequence). The CDR3 length is 17 residues.

This chain joins TRBV27 and TRBJ1-4; 9 bases are shared with TRBD1. V trimming: 6 bases; J trimming: 6 bases; junction bases outside the gene matches: 5. Looked up from germline, CDR1 is MNHEY and CDR2 is SMNVEV (reference sequence). The CDR3 totals 14 residues. CDR3 sequence: CASSSGTGYEKLFF. The CDR3 DNA reads as TGTGCCAGCAGCTCCGGGACAGGGTATGAAAAACTGTTTTTT.

This clone appeared once. The V call is TRBV6-5, the J call TRBJ2-1; 9 bases map to TRBD1. The CDR3 is made up of 15 amino acids. The V segment lost 6 bases and the J segment 4 bases; nucleotides outside the gene matches: 7. Looked up from germline, CDR1 is MNHEY and CDR2 is SVGAGI. The CDR3 DNA reads as TGTGCCAGCAGGTACCGGGACAGGGCTTACAATGAGCAGTTCTTC. It is translated as CASRYRDRAYNEQFF.

In DNA, the CDR3 is TGTGCCAGCAGCTTGGTTAACCTAGGTAGTGGAACTAATGAAAAACTGTTTTTT. As protein: CASSLVNLGSGTNEKLFF. This chain joins TRBV5-8 and TRBJ1-4; D remains ambiguous. The CDR3 runs 18 residues. Trimming took off 0 bases at V and 1 base at J, with 16 bases between the two ends. Germline CDR1 reads SGHTS; CDR2 reads YDEGEE.